This passage covers 25 T cell receptor beta chains from one sample sequenced in a study of shared clonotypes between healthy human individuals. Repertoires were generated with immunoSEQ multiplex PCR, while TCRdb's copy carries only in-frame clones and drops some. Among roughly 1.5 million clones listed, nearly 99% were seen once. The sample taken for sequencing was naive CD4+ T cells sorted from blood. This sample's subset: CD45RA+ positively selected. The receptors shown here come from a man aged 25-45 years in good health.

The chain uses TRBV11-2 and TRBJ2-3; D gene unclear. The CDR3 is 14 amino acids. Germline CDR1 SGHAT, CDR2 FQNNGV. V was pared by 5 bases and J by 4 bases, with 13 bases between. CDR3: CASSQVRKPDTQYF. Written as DNA, the CDR3 is TGTGCCAGCAGCCAGGTCAGGAAGCCAGATACGCAGTATTTT. Using reference TRBV11-2 and TRBJ2-3 for the parts outside the CDR3, the full variable domain is EAGVAQSPRYKIIEKRQSVAFWCNPISGHATLYWYQQILGQGPKLLIQFQNNGVVDDSQLPKDRFSAERLKGVDSTLKIQPAKLEDSAVYLCASSQVRKPDTQYFGPGTRLTVL.

The chain combines TRBV10-3 with TRBJ2-7; possible D gene TRBD1, 6 bases. The V gene's germline CDR1 is ENHRY and CDR2 SYGVKD. The V gene lost 6 bases and the J gene lost 7 bases, with 16 bases spanning the gap. The length of the CDR3 is 13 residues. The CDR3 DNA sequence: TGTGCCATCAGCCGGGACAACCTCGGGGAGCAGTACTTC. Protein: CAISRDNLGEQYF.

The chain employs TRBV19 and TRBJ1-3; 9 bases agree with TRBD1. The CDR3 is 18 amino acids. Germline V gene lookup returns CDR1 LNHDA and CDR2 SQIVND (reference sequence). The ends lost 4 bases at V and 0 bases at J; junction bases unmatched: 10. The CDR3: CASSRTQGAINSGNTIYF. The CDR3 coding sequence is TGTGCCAGTAGTAGAACACAGGGGGCCATCAACTCTGGAAACACCATATATTTT.

The V gene is TRBV6-5, the J gene TRBJ1-1, with D possibly being TRBD1 (6 bases). The V and J ends lost 6 bases and 4 bases respectively, with 15 bases between them. Germline V CDR1 and CDR2: MNHEY, SVGAGI. This CDR3 is 14 amino acids long. The CDR3 sequence is CASRVQGIGTEAFF. The CDR3 bases are TGTGCCAGCAGAGTACAGGGAATTGGCACTGAAGCTTTCTTT.

The CDR3 sequence is CASSLGTELAKNIQYF. The CDR3 nucleotides read TGCGCCAGCAGCTTGGGGACTGAACTAGCCAAAAACATTCAGTACTTC. This chain links TRBV5-1 with TRBJ2-4; D is perhaps TRBD2 (5 bases). There are 16 residues in the CDR3. Germline V CDR1 and CDR2: SGHRS, YFSETQ. V lost 0 bases and J 0 bases, leaving 10 bases between the germline ends.

This chain connects TRBV11-3 to TRBJ1-3; the D is unclear. Germline lookup yields CDR1 SGHNT and CDR2 YENEEA. V was cut by 11 bases and J by 3 bases, with 14 bases left in between. The CDR3 spans 13 residues. CDR3 bases: TGTGCCTCGAGTCAAGGACGTGGAAACACCATATATTTT. This translates into CASSQGRGNTIYF.

In its sample, this clone was seen once. V is TRBV27 and J is TRBJ2-3; D uncertain. CDR3 length equals 13 residues. V shed 2 bases and J shed 4 bases, with 7 bases lying between them. Looked up from germline, CDR1 is MNHEY and CDR2 is SMNVEV (reference sequence). The CDR3 protein is CASSLDFPDTQYF. CDR3 DNA: TGTGCCAGCAGTTTAGACTTCCCAGATACGCAGTATTTT.

The rearrangement joins TRBV4-1 to TRBJ2-3; 16 bases are a match to TRBD2. Germline V gene lookup returns CDR1 MGHRA and CDR2 YSYEKL. The length of the CDR3 is 20 residues. Trimming took 1 base from V and 9 from J; bases not matched to a gene: 16. CDR3 in amino acids: CASSQAPGTSGRGPPMTQYF. CDR3 bases: TGCGCCAGCAGCCAAGCCCCCGGGACTAGCGGGAGGGGCCCCCCGATGACGCAGTATTTT.

A word on this clone: The identical CDR3 is also encoded by other nucleotide sequences in the sample. This sequence joins TRBV6-1 and TRBJ1-1; tentative D call: TRBD1 (5 bases). This CDR3 region has 13 residues. Germline CDR1 reads MNHNS; CDR2 reads SASEGT. The V end lost 4 bases, the J end lost 1 base, and 7 bases lay between the germline ends. The CDR3 sequence: CASSVTGNTEAFF. The CDR3 nucleotides read TGTGCCAGCAGTGTAACAGGGAACACTGAAGCTTTCTTT.

The chain is built from TRBV28 and TRBJ2-2; TRBD1 agrees at 7 bases. This CDR3 spans 15 amino acids. Germline-derived CDR1 and CDR2 are MDHEN and SYDVKM. V lost 6 bases and J lost 8; bases outside the gene matches: 12. Written as DNA, the CDR3 is TGTGCCAGCAGCCGGAGACAGGGACGGGGAGGGGAGCTGTTTTTT. Protein: CASSRRQGRGGELFF.

This chain uses TRBV19 with TRBJ2-2; D perhaps matches TRBD1 (7 bases). The V end was cut by 7 bases, the J end by 4 bases, with 19 bases between. The V gene's germline CDR1 is LNHDA and CDR2 SQIVND (reference sequence). The CDR3 runs 16 residues. CDR3 DNA: TGTGCCAGTACCACGACAGGGAGGCTGGGCACCGGGGAGCTGTTTTTT. Its translation: CASTTTGRLGTGELFF.

The gene calls are TRBV18 and TRBJ2-5, with TRBD2 as a possible D gene (6 bases). Germline V lookup: CDR1 KGHSH, CDR2 LQKENI. V shed 3 bases and J shed 4 bases, with 15 bases lying between them. The CDR3 sequence is 15 residues long. Here the CDR3 reads CASSPWEAGRETQYF. The CDR3 DNA sequence: TGTGCCAGCTCACCGTGGGAGGCCGGTAGAGAGACCCAGTACTTC.

The rearrangement uses TRBV5-1 and TRBJ1-4; TRBD1 matches 10 bases. V was clipped by 5 bases and J by 5 bases; unmatched bases: 6. Germline CDR1 SGHRS, CDR2 YFSETQ. The CDR3 is made up of 15 amino acids. The CDR3 loop is CASRQGTGVNEKLFF. CDR3 in DNA: TGCGCCAGCAGACAGGGGACAGGGGTAAATGAAAAACTGTTTTTT.

This clone was seen once. The chain employs TRBV2 and TRBJ1-2; D possibly corresponds to TRBD1 (6 bases). From germline, CDR1 is SNHLY and CDR2 FYNNEI. V lost 5 bases, J lost 5 bases, and 15 bases lay in between. The CDR3 runs 14 residues. The CDR3 nucleotides are TGTGCCAGCAGTTTCAGGGGTGGCGGGTATGGCTACACCTTC. It encodes CASSFRGGGYGYTF.

The count of this clone is one. The chain recombines TRBV10-1 with TRBJ2-5; no definite D call. With 3 bases removed from V and 5 bases from J, the gap between germline ends came to 19 bases. This CDR3 is 16 amino acids long. Germline assignment: CDR1 WNHNN and CDR2 SYGVQD (reference sequence). The CDR3 DNA reads TGCGCCAGCAGTGAAGGTCGTAACAACCTAGGGGAGACCCAGTACTTC. This gives the protein CASSEGRNNLGETQYF.

The chain links TRBV5-4 to TRBJ2-3; D is possibly TRBD1 or TRBD2 (5 bases each). The CDR3 spans 14 residues. Germline V gene lookup returns CDR1 SGHNT and CDR2 YYREEE (reference sequence). The ends were cut back, 0 bases at V and 4 bases at J, with 9 bases in the middle. The CDR3 sequence is CASSLGGTPDTQYF. For the CDR3, the DNA is TGTGCCAGCAGCTTGGGTGGGACCCCAGATACGCAGTATTTT.

The chain has TRBV30 and TRBJ2-7; D remains ambiguous. This CDR3 has 14 residues. V was trimmed by 2 bases and J by 1 base, leaving 12 bases between them. The germline CDR1 and CDR2 sequences are GTSNPN and SVGIG (reference sequence). In DNA form, the CDR3 reads TGTGCCTGGAGTAAGACCAGACGATCCTACGAGCAGTACTTC. It yields the protein CAWSKTRRSYEQYF. The whole variable domain, remainder taken from reference TRBV30 and TRBJ2-7, is SQTIHQWPATLVQPVGSPLSLECTVEGTSNPNLYWYRQAAGRGLQLLFYSVGIGQISSEVPQNLSASRPQDRQFILSSKKLLLSDSGFYLCAWSKTRRSYEQYFGPGTRLTVT.

This rearrangement joins TRBV29-1 to TRBJ1-2; no clear D gene. Trimming removed 6 bases at V and 5 bases at J, with 10 bases between. There are 11 residues in the CDR3. CDR1 and CDR2 (germline): SQVTM, ANQGSEA. Written as DNA, the CDR3 is TGCAGCGTGGCCGCGGGGTATGGCTACACCTTC. Translated, it gives CSVAAGYGYTF.

The chain employs TRBV27 and TRBJ2-7; TRBD1 is a possible D gene (5 bases). In germline, CDR1 is MNHEY, CDR2 SMNVEV (reference sequence). The CDR3 sequence is 12 residues long. Trimming took off 7 bases at V and 4 bases at J, with 11 bases between the two ends. CDR3 amino acids: CASIRRVYEQYF. CDR3 sequence (DNA): TGTGCCAGCATCCGCAGGGTTTACGAGCAGTACTTC.

The chain is built from TRBV5-4 and TRBJ2-1; 9 bases map to TRBD1. V shed 4 bases, J shed 5 bases, and the junction held 7 bases outside the gene matches. Germline loops: CDR1 SGHNT, CDR2 YYREEE (reference sequence). The CDR3 spans 15 residues. The CDR3 DNA is TGTGCCAGCAGCCAGGGGGACAGGGCCAACAATGAGCAGTTCTTC. As protein: CASSQGDRANNEQFF.

In this sample, this clone turned up once. The rearrangement uses TRBV15 and TRBJ1-2; no definite D call. V was clipped by 0 bases and J by 10 bases, with 6 bases between them. CDR1 is LNHNV, CDR2 YYDKDF, per germline (reference sequence). The CDR3 extends over 11 amino acids. This CDR3 is CATSRDYNYTF. CDR3 nucleotide sequence: TGTGCCACCAGCAGAGATTACAACTACACCTTC.

The rearrangement links TRBV5-1 to TRBJ2-5; a possible D gene is TRBD1 (7 bases). Germline values: CDR1 SGHRS, CDR2 YFSETQ. CDR3 size: 16 residues. Trimming removed 1 base at V and 3 bases at J, with 16 bases between. The CDR3 nucleotides read TGCGCCAGCAGCTTGATATATGGGGGGACAGAAGAGACCCAGTACTTC. Translated: CASSLIYGGTEETQYF.

Points on this clone: The sample holds other DNA sequences that translate to the same CDR3. The chain has TRBV18 and TRBJ2-7, with TRBD1 identical over 12 bases. CDR3 length: 15 amino acids. Trimming removed 3 bases from V and 1 base from J; junction bases left unmatched: 1. Per germline, CDR1 KGHSH and CDR2 LQKENI. CDR3 sequence: CASSPGQGASYEQYF. Here the CDR3 DNA reads TGTGCCAGCTCACCGGGACAGGGGGCTTCCTACGAGCAGTACTTC.

This chain links TRBV9 with TRBJ1-1; D is unclear. The CDR3 totals 17 residues. In germline, CDR1 is SGDLS, CDR2 YYNGEE. The V end lost 0 bases, the J end lost 0 bases, and 15 bases lay between the germline ends. Written as DNA, the CDR3 is TGTGCCAGCAGCGTAGGGAAGTCCAAGGAGATGAACACTGAAGCTTTCTTT. Translating gives CASSVGKSKEMNTEAFF.

The V and J genes are TRBV7-6 and TRBJ2-3, with 11 bases that match TRBD1. The CDR3 sequence is 16 residues long. Germline V gives CDR1 SGHVS, CDR2 FNYEAQ. Germline trimming cut 1 base from V and 1 base from J; bases unmatched to any gene: 1. CDR3 nucleotide sequence: TGTGCCAGCAGCTTAGGGACAGGGGGCGGCACAGATACGCAGTATTTT. The encoded protein is CASSLGTGGGTDTQYF.